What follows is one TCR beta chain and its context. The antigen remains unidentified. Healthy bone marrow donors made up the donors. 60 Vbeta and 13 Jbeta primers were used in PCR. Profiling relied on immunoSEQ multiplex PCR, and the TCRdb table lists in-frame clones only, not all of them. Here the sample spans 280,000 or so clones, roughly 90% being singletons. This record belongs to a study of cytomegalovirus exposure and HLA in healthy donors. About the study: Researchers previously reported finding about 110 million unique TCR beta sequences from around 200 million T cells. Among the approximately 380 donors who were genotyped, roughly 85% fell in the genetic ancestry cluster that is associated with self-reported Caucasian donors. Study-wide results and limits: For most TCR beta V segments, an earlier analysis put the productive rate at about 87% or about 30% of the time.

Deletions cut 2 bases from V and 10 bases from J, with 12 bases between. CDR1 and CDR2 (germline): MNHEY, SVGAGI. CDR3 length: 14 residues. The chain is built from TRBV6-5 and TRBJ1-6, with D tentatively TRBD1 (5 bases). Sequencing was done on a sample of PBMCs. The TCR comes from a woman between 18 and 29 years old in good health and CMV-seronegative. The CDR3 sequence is CASSYGQGYSPLHF. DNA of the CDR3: TGTGCCAGCAGTTACGGCCAGGGATACTCACCCCTCCACTTT.